A single T cell receptor beta chain is shown here with its context. The sample originates from a study of blood T cell repertoires in COVID-19. Per the authors' pipeline: Reference gene primer amplification gave estimated nucleated cell counts. Libraries were prepared by immunoSEQ multiplex PCR; TCRdb keeps only in-frame clonotypes and omits some of them. V, J and clone size reflect that table, while D and trimming were determined from the DNA. The table shows over 45,000 clones, with approximately 89% occurring only once. The junction had 5 bases not matched to a gene; V was cut back by 5 bases and J by 1 base. The CDR3 sequence is 15 residues long. CDR1 MNHEY and CDR2 SVGAGI come from the germline V gene.

The sample consisted of peripheral blood. J is TRBJ1-1 and V is TRBV6-5; TRBD1 matches at 9 bases. The TCR sequence derives from a woman aged 55-69 years with COVID-19, enrolled during active disease. The CDR3 region is CASSPLDRGNTEAFF. As DNA, the CDR3 is TGTGCCAGCAGTCCACTGGACAGGGGGAACACTGAAGCTTTCTTT.